Listed below are T cell receptor beta chains from one sample, sequenced in a study of neurological immune-mediated disorders. TCRdb recomputed calls from the 5' RACE reads with MiXCR, one row per CDR3 protein. Here the sample spans around 58,000 distinct CDR3 sequences, approximately 3.6% being singletons. Sequencing was done on a sample of PBMCs. The receptors originated from a woman aged 55 to 70 with multiple sclerosis. CDR3s include the opening cysteine and the closing phenylalanine or tryptophan. D genes are given only for firm matches. Only some rows state a clone size, as once, few, many or a class for expanded clones.

clone_size d_call j_call v_call cdr3_aa cdr3_nt
many TRBD1 TRBJ2-7 TRBV20-1 CSAFARDRGIYEQYF TGCAGTGCTTTCGCTAGGGACAGGGGGATCTACGAGCAGTACTTC
many TRBD2 TRBJ2-1 TRBV10-2 CASSFAGGNDEQFF TGCGCCAGCAGTTTCGCGGGAGGTAACGATGAGCAGTTCTTC
many - TRBJ2-7 TRBV12-3/TRBV12-4 CASSSRAVGEQYF TGTGCCAGCAGTTCCAGGGCAGTGGGCGAGCAGTACTTC
- TRBD2 TRBJ2-3 TRBV12-3/TRBV12-4 CASSLLPSGVGTDTQYF TGTGCCAGCAGTTTATTACCTAGCGGGGTGGGGACAGATACGCAGTATTTT
many - TRBJ1-4 TRBV5-6 CASSFWNGLLFF TGTGCCAGCAGCTTTTGGAACGGATTACTGTTTTTT
many - TRBJ2-7 TRBV7-9 CASSLITSYEQYF TGTGCCAGCAGCTTAATAACCAGCTACGAGCAGTACTTC
many TRBD2 TRBJ2-1 TRBV18 CASSPVAGVSYNEQFF TGTGCCAGCTCACCTGTCGCGGGAGTTAGCTACAATGAGCAGTTCTTC
many - TRBJ2-5 TRBV5-1 CASSLFGPEETQYF TGCGCCAGCAGCTTGTTCGGACCAGAAGAGACCCAGTACTTC
- - TRBJ2-5 TRBV19 CASSTFETQYF TGTGCCAGTAGTACCTTCGAGACCCAGTACTTC
many - TRBJ2-3 TRBV6-6 CASSYSEDTQYF TGTGCCAGCAGTTACTCAGAGGATACGCAGTATTTT
many - TRBJ1-6 TRBV7-9 CASSLGQLNSPLHF TGTGCCAGCAGCTTAGGACAGCTTAATTCACCCCTCCACTTT
many - TRBJ2-7 TRBV20-1 CSARDWFGTERDEQYF TGCAGTGCTAGAGATTGGTTTGGTACGGAGCGGGACGAGCAGTACTTC
many TRBD2 TRBJ2-7 TRBV4-1 CASSPWASGRNEQYF TGCGCCAGCAGCCCTTGGGCTAGCGGGCGGAACGAGCAGTACTTC
many - TRBJ1-5 TRBV20-1 CSAIRAYSNQPQHF TGCAGTGCTATCCGGGCCTATAGCAATCAGCCCCAGCATTTT
many TRBD1 TRBJ2-1 TRBV5-1 CASSRQGANNEQFF TGCGCCAGCAGCCGCCAGGGGGCTAACAATGAGCAGTTCTTC
many - TRBJ2-3 TRBV5-1 CASSLASVVPDTQYF TGCGCCAGCAGCTTGGCTAGTGTGGTCCCAGATACGCAGTATTTT
many TRBD1 TRBJ2-1 TRBV10-3 CAISWDSSNEQFF TGTGCCATCAGTTGGGACAGCAGCAATGAGCAGTTCTTC
many - TRBJ1-3 TRBV12-3/TRBV12-4 CASSPVLSGNTIYF TGTGCCAGCAGTCCGGTACTCTCTGGAAACACCATATATTTT
many TRBD1 TRBJ1-4 TRBV5-1 CASSYRGGNEKLFF TGCGCCAGCAGCTACAGGGGCGGAAATGAAAAACTGTTTTTT
few - TRBJ1-1 TRBV13 CASSYSRAEAFF TGTGCCAGCAGCTATAGCCGGGCTGAAGCTTTCTTT
many - TRBJ1-5 TRBV20-1 CSARGFSHNQPQHF TGCAGTGCTAGGGGGTTCTCCCACAATCAGCCCCAGCATTTT
many - TRBJ2-2 TRBV12-3/TRBV12-4 CATSGAGATGELFF TGTGCCACCTCCGGGGCGGGGGCCACCGGGGAGCTGTTTTTT
many - TRBJ1-1 TRBV30 CAWSRGASTEAFF TGTGCCTGGAGTCGGGGGGCGAGCACTGAAGCTTTCTTT
many TRBD2 TRBJ2-1 TRBV29-1 CSVADSRLAKAPQFF TGCAGCGTCGCCGACTCTCGACTAGCCAAAGCCCCCCAGTTCTTC
many - TRBJ2-7 TRBV7-8 CASSLHGVREQYF TGTGCCAGCAGCCTCCACGGGGTACGCGAGCAGTACTTC
many - TRBJ1-2 TRBV7-8 CASGHGRAAGYTF TGTGCCAGCGGACATGGGCGGGCGGCTGGCTACACCTTC
many - TRBJ1-1 TRBV14 CASSQDSNTEAFF TGTGCCAGCAGCCAAGATTCAAACACTGAAGCTTTCTTT
many - TRBJ1-2 TRBV10-3 CAISAQGRGDAGYTF TGTGCCATCAGTGCCCAGGGCCGAGGCGACGCTGGCTACACCTTC
many TRBD2 TRBJ2-7 TRBV5-1 CASSLGTSGSYEQYF TGCGCCAGCAGCTTGGGGACTAGCGGATCCTACGAGCAGTACTTC
many TRBD2 TRBJ2-3 TRBV28 CASKLAGSTDTQYF TGTGCCAGCAAACTAGCGGGGAGCACAGATACGCAGTATTTT
many - TRBJ1-1 TRBV4-2 CASSQGGVTEAFF TGTGCCAGCAGCCAAGGCGGGGTCACTGAAGCTTTCTTT
many TRBD1 TRBJ1-4 TRBV28 CASRVGTVNEKLFF TGTGCCAGCAGGGTGGGGACAGTTAATGAAAAACTGTTTTTT
many TRBD1 TRBJ2-7 TRBV5-1 CASSTGDRGLNREYF TGCGCCAGCAGCACAGGAGACAGGGGGCTAAATCGGGAGTACTTC
many TRBD2 TRBJ2-3 TRBV9 CASSTRTSGGRDTQYF TGTGCCAGCAGCACTCGGACTAGCGGGGGGCGAGATACGCAGTATTTT
many - TRBJ2-1 TRBV5-1 CASSSDGERGGEQFF TGCGCCAGCAGCTCTGATGGAGAGAGGGGCGGTGAGCAGTTCTTC
many - TRBJ2-3 TRBV5-1 CASSSGTLSTDTQYF TGCGCCAGCAGCTCGGGGACCTTAAGCACAGATACGCAGTATTTT
many - TRBJ2-3 TRBV28 CASGGPHTDTQYF TGTGCCAGCGGGGGCCCCCACACAGATACGCAGTATTTT
- - TRBJ1-1 TRBV7-9 CASSRTDEAFF TGTGCCAGCAGCCGGACCGATGAAGCTTTCTTT
many - TRBJ2-1 TRBV5-1 CASSLVRVDNEQFF TGCGCCAGCAGCTTGGTCAGGGTCGACAATGAGCAGTTCTTC
many - TRBJ1-5 TRBV28 CASKNRGPNSHQPQHF TGTGCCAGCAAGAACCGGGGCCCGAATTCGCATCAGCCCCAGCATTTT
many TRBD1 TRBJ2-1 TRBV5-1 CASSPRDRSYNEQFF TGCGCCAGCAGCCCTAGGGACAGATCCTACAATGAGCAGTTCTTC